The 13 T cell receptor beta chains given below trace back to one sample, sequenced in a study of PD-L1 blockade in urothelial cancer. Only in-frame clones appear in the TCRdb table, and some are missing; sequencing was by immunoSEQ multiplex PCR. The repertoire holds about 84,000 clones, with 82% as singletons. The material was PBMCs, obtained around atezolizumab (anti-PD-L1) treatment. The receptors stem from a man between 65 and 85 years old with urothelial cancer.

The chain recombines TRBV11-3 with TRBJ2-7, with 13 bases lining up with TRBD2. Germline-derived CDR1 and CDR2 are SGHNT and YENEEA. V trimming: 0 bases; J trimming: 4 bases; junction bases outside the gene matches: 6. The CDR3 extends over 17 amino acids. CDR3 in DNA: TGTGCCAGCAGCTTAGATGGACTAGCGGGGGACAAGTACGAGCAGTACTTC. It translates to CASSLDGLAGDKYEQYF.

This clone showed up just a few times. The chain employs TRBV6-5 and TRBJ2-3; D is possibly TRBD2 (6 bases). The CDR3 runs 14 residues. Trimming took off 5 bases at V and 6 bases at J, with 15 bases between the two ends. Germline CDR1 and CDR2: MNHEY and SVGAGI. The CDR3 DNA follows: TGTGCCAGCAGTCAGCCGGGACTTACTGATACGCAGTATTTT. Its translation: CASSQPGLTDTQYF.

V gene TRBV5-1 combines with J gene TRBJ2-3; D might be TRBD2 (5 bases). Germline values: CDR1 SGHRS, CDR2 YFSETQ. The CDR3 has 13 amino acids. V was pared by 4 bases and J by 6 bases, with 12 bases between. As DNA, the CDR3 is TGCGCCAGCAGCCTGCAGAGGGTGGATACGCAGTATTTT. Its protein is CASSLQRVDTQYF.

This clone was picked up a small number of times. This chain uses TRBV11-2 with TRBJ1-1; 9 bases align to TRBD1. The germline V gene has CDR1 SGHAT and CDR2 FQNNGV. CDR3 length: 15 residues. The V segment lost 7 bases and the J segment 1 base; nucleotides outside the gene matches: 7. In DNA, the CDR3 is TGTGCCAGCATTACACTGGGACAGGGGAACACTGAAGCTTTCTTT. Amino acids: CASITLGQGNTEAFF.

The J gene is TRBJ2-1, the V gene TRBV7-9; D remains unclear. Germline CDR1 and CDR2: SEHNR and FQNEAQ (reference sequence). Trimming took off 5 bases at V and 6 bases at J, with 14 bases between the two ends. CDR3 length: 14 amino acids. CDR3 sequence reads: CASSVETLINEQFF. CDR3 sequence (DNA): TGTGCCAGCAGCGTCGAGACTCTGATCAATGAGCAGTTCTTC.

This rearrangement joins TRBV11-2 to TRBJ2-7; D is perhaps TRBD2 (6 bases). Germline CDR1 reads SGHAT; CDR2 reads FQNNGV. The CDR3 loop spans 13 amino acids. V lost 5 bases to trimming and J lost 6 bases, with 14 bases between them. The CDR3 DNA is TGTGCCAGCAGCCCGAAGTTGGGGGGCGAGCAGTACTTC. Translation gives CASSPKLGGEQYF.

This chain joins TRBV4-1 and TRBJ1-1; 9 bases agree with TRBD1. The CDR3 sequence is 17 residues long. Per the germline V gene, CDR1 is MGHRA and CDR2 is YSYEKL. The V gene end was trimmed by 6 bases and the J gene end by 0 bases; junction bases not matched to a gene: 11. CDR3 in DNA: TGCGCCAGCAGTCCAGGACGAGACAGGGGGATGAACACTGAAGCTTTCTTT. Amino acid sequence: CASSPGRDRGMNTEAFF.

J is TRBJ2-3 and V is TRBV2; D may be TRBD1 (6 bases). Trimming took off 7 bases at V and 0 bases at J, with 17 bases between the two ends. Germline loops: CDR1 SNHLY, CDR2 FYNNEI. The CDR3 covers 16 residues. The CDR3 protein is CASKPGQLLSTDTQYF. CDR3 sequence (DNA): TGTGCCAGCAAACCAGGACAGCTCCTGAGCACAGATACGCAGTATTTT.

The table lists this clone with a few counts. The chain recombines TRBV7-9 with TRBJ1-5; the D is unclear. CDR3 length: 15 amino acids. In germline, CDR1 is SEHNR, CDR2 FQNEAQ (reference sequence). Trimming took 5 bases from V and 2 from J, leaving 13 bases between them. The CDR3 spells CASSQEYDGNQPQHF. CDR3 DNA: TGTGCCAGCAGCCAAGAGTATGATGGCAATCAGCCCCAGCATTTT.

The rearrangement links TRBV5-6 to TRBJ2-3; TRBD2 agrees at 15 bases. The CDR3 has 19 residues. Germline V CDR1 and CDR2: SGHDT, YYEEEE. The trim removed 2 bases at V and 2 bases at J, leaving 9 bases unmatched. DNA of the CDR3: TGTGCCAGCAGCTTTTGGACTAGCGGGAGGGTTAAACTCACAGATACGCAGTATTTT. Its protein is CASSFWTSGRVKLTDTQYF. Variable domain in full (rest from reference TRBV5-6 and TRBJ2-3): DAGVTQSPTHLIKTRGQQVTLRCSPKSGHDTVSWYQQALGQGPQFIFQYYEEEERQRGNFPDRFSGHQFPNYSSELNVNALLLGDSALYLCASSFWTSGRVKLTDTQYFGPGTRLTVL.

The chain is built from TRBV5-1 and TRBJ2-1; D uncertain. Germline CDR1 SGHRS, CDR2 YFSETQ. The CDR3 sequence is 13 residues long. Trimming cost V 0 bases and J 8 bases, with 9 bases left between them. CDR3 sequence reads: CASSLASRYEQFF. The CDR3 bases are TGCGCCAGCAGCTTGGCCAGCAGGTATGAGCAGTTCTTC. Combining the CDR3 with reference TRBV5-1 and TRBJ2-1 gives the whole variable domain KAGVTQTPRYLIKTRGQQVTLSCSPISGHRSVSWYQQTPGQGLQFLFEYFSETQRNKGNFPGRFSGRQFSNSRSEMNVSTLELGDSALYLCASSLASRYEQFFGPGTRLTVL.

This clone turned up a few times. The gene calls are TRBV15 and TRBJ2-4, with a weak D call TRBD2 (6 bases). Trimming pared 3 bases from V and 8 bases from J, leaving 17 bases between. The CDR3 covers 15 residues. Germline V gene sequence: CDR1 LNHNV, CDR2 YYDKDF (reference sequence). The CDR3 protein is CATSRNRDGGDIQYF. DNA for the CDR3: TGTGCCACCAGCAGGAACCGGGACGGAGGGGACATTCAGTACTTC.

The CDR3 DNA reads TGTGCCAGCTCCTCCCTGAGGAGTCCCTACGAGCAGTACTTC. Translating gives CASSSLRSPYEQYF. V is TRBV11-2 and J is TRBJ2-7; D is uncertain. Per the germline V gene, CDR1 is SGHAT and CDR2 is FQNNGV. The CDR3 has 14 amino acids. Trimming cost V 8 bases and J 2 bases, with 16 bases left between them.